This TCR beta chain was captured in a study of blood T cell repertoires in COVID-19. About the study: Acute-phase and convalescent COVID-19 samples originated in the United States, Italy and Spain. PBMCs, B-cell-depleted T cells, or T cells were the source of the cDNA or gDNA that made up the material.

CDR3 length: 11 residues. The germline V gene encodes CDR1 SNHLY and CDR2 FYNNEI. Trimming cost V 8 bases and J 3 bases, with 8 bases left between them. This table comes from immunoSEQ multiplex PCR, and its TCRdb copy is limited to in-frame clones, with some not included. The sample yields some 290,000 clones, roughly 86% seen once. Seattle patients were enrolled during active infection and followed longitudinally. V is TRBV2 and J is TRBJ2-7; D is unclear. The receptor's source is a woman in her 30s with COVID-19, enrolled during active disease. The sample comprised peripheral blood. Written as DNA, the CDR3 is TGTGCCAGCGGCCAGATCTACGAGCAGTACTTC. Its protein product is CASGQIYEQYF.